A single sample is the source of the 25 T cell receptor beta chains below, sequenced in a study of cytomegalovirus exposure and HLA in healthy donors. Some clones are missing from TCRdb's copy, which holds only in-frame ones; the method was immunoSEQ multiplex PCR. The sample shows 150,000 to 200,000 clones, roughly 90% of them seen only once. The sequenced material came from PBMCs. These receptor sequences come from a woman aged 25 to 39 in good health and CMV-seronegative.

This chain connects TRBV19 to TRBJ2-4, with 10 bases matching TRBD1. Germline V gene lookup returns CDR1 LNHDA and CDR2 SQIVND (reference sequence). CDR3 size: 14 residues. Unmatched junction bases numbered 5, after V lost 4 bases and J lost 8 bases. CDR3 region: CASSSRDRGYIQYF. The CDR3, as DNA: TGTGCCAGTAGTAGCCGGGACAGGGGATACATTCAGTACTTC. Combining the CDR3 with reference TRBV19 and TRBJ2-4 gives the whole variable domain DGGITQSPKYLFRKEGQNVTLSCEQNLNHDAMYWYRQDPGQGLRLIYYSQIVNDFQKGDIAEGYSVSREKKESFPLTVTSAQKNPTAFYLCASSSRDRGYIQYFGAGTRLSVL.

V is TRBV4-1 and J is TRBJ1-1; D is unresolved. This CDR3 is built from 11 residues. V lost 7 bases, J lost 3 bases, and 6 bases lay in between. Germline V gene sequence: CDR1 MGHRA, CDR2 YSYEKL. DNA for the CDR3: TGCGCCAGCACGGGAGACACTGAAGCTTTCTTT. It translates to CASTGDTEAFF.

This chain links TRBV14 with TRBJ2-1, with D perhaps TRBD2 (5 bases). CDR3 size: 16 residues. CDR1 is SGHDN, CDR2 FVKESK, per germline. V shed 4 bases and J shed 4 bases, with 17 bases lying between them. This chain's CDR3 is CASSPTSSSAYNEQFF. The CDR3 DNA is TGTGCCAGCAGCCCAACCTCGAGTAGCGCTTACAATGAGCAGTTCTTC.

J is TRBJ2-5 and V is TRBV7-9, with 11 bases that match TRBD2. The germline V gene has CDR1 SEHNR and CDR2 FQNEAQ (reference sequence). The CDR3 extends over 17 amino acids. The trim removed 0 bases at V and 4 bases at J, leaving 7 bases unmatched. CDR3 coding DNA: TGTGCCAGCAGCTTAGCGGGAGCTAGCGGGGGGAGAGAGACCCAGTACTTC. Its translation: CASSLAGASGGRETQYF.

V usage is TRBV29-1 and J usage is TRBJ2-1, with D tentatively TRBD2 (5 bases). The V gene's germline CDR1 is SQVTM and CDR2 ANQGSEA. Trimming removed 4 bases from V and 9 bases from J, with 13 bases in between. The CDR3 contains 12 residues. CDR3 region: CSVVIRTLEQFF. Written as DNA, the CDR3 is TGCAGCGTTGTTATCCGGACTCTTGAGCAGTTCTTC.

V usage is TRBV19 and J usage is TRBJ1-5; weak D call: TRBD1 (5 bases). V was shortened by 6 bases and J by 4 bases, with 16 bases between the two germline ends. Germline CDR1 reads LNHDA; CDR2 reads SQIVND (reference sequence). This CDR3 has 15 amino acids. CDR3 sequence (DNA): TGTGCCAGTAGGAGCGACAGAACTGAAAATCAGCCCCAGCATTTT. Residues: CASRSDRTENQPQHF. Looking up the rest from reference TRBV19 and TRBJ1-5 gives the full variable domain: DGGITQSPKYLFRKEGQNVTLSCEQNLNHDAMYWYRQDPGQGLRLIYYSQIVNDFQKGDIAEGYSVSREKKESFPLTVTSAQKNPTAFYLCASRSDRTENQPQHFGDGTRLSIL.

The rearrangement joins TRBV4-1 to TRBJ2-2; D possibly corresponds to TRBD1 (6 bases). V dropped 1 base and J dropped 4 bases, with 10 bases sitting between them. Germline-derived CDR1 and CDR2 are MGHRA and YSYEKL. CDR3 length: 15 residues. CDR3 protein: CASSQAGAPTGELFF. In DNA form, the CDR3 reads TGCGCCAGCAGCCAAGCAGGGGCGCCCACCGGGGAGCTGTTTTTT.

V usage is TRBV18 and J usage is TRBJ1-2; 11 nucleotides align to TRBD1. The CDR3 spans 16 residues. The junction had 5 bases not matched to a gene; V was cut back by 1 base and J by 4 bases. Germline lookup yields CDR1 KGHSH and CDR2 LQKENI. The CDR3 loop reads CASSPQGQGGPYGYTF. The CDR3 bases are TGTGCCAGCTCACCACAGGGACAGGGGGGACCCTATGGCTACACCTTC. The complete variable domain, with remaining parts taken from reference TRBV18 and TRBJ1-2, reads NAGVMQNPRHLVRRRGQEARLRCSPMKGHSHVYWYRQLPEEGLKFMVYLQKENIIDESGMPKERFSAEFPKEGPSILRIQQVVRGDSAAYFCASSPQGQGGPYGYTFGSGTRLTVV.

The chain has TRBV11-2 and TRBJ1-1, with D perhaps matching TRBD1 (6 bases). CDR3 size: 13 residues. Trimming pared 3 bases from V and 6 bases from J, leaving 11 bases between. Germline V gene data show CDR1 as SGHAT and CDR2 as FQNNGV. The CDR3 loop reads CASSLNRVAEAFF. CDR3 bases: TGTGCCAGCAGCTTGAACAGGGTGGCTGAAGCTTTCTTT. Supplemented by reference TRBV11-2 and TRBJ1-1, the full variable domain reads EAGVAQSPRYKIIEKRQSVAFWCNPISGHATLYWYQQILGQGPKLLIQFQNNGVVDDSQLPKDRFSAERLKGVDSTLKIQPAKLEDSAVYLCASSLNRVAEAFFGQGTRLTVV.

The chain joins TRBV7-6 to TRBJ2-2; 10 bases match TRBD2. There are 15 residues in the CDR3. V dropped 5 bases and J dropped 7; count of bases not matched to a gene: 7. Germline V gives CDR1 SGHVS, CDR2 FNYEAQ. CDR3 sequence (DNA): TGTGCCAGCAGCCCGGGCCTAGCGGGGGACGGGGAGCTGTTTTTT. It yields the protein CASSPGLAGDGELFF. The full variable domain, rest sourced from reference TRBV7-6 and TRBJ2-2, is GAGVSQSPRYKVTKRGQDVALRCDPISGHVSLYWYRQALGQGPEFLTYFNYEAQQDKSGLPNDRFSAERPEGSISTLTIQRTEQRDSAMYRCASSPGLAGDGELFFGEGSRLTVL.

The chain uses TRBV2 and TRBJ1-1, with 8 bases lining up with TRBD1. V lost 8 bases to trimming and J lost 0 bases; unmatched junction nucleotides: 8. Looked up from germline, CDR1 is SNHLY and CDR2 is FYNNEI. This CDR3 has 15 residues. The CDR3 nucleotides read TGTGCCAGCCTCGGACAGGGAACAATGAACACTGAAGCTTTCTTT. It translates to CASLGQGTMNTEAFF.

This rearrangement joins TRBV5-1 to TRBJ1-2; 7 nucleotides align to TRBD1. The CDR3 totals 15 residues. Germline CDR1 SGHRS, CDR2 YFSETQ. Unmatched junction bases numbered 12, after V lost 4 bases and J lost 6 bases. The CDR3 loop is CASSPQTGLIDGYTF. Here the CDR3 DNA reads TGCGCCAGCAGCCCCCAGACAGGGTTGATTGATGGCTACACCTTC.

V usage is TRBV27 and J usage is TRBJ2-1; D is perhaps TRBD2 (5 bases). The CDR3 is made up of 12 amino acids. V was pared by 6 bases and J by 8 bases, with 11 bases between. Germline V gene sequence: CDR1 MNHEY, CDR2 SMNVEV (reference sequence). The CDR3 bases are TGTGCCAGCAGCGGGGTCAAGGATGAGCAGTTCTTC. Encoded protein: CASSGVKDEQFF.

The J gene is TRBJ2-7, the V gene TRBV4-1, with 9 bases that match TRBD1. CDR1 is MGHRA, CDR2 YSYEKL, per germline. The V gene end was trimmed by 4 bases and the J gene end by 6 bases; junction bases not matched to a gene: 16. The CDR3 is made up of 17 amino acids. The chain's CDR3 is CASSPQTGGWVLGEQYF. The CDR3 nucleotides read TGCGCCAGCAGCCCACAGACAGGGGGATGGGTTCTCGGCGAGCAGTACTTC.

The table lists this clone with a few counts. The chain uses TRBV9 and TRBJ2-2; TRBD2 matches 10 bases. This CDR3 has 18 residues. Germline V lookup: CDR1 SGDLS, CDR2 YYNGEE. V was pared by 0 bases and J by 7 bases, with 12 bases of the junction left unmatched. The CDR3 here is CASSVATRAGGPGGELFF. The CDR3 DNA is TGTGCCAGCAGCGTAGCTACTCGAGCGGGAGGGCCCGGCGGGGAGCTGTTTTTT.

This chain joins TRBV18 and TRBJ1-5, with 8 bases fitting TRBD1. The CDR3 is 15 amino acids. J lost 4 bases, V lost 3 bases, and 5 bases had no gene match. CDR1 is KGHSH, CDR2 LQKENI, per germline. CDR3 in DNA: TGTGCCAGCTCACCTGCGACAGGGGAGAATCAGCCCCAGCATTTT. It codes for CASSPATGENQPQHF.

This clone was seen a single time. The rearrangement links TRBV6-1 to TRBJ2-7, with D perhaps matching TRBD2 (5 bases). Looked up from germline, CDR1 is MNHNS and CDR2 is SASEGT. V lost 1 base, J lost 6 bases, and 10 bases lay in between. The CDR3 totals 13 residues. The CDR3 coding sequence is TGTGCCAGCAGTGAAGAGAGGGTTTCCGAGCAGTACTTC. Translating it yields CASSEERVSEQYF.

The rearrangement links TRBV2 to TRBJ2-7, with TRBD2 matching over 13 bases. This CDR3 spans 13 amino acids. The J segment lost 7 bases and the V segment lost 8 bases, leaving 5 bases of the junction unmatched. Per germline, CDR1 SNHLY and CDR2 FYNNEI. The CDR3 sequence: CASLLAGGREQYF. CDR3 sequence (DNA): TGTGCCAGCCTACTAGCGGGGGGGCGTGAGCAGTACTTC.

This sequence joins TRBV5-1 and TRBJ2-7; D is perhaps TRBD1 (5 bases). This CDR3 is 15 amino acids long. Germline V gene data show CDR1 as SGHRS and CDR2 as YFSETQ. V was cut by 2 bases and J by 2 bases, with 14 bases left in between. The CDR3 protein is CASSFGRGHPYEQYF. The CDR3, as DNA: TGCGCCAGCAGCTTCGGCCGTGGACACCCCTACGAGCAGTACTTC.

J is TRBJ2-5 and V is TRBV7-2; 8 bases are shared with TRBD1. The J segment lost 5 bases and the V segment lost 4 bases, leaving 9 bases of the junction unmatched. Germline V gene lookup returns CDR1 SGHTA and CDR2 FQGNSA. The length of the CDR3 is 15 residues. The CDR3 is CASSSDRAKAETQYF. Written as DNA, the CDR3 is TGTGCCAGCAGCTCGGACAGGGCCAAGGCGGAGACCCAGTACTTC.

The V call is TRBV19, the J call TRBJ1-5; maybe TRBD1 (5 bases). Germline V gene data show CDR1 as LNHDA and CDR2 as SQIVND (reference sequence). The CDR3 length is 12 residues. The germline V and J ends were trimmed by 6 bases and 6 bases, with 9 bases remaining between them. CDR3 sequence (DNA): TGTGCCAGTAGACAGGAGAGTCAGCCCCAGCATTTT. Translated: CASRQESQPQHF.

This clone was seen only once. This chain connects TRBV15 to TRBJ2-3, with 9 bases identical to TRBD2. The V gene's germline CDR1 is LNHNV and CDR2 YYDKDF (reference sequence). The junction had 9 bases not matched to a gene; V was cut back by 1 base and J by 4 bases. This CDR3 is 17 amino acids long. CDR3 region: CATSRVAGGPYPDTQYF. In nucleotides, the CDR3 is TGTGCCACCAGCAGAGTTGCGGGGGGGCCATATCCAGATACGCAGTATTTT. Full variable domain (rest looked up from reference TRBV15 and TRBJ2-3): DAMVIQNPRYQVTQFGKPVTLSCSQTLNHNVMYWYQQKSSQAPKLLFHYYDKDFNNEADTPDNFQSRRPNTSFCFLDIRSPGLGDTAMYLCATSRVAGGPYPDTQYFGPGTRLTVL.

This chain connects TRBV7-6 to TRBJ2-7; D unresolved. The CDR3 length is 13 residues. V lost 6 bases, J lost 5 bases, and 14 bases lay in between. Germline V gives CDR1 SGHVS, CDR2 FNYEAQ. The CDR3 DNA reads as TGTGCCAGCAGTCCTACAGTTGGTCACGAGCAGTACTTC. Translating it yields CASSPTVGHEQYF.

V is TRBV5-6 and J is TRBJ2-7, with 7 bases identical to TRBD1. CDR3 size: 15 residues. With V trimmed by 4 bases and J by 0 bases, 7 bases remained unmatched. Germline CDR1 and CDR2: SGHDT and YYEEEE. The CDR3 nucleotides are TGTGCCAGCAGCCACTCTACAGGGGACTCCTACGAGCAGTACTTC. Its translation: CASSHSTGDSYEQYF.

The CDR3 DNA reads as TGTGCCATCAGTGCCGGGGGGGCCGTAGATACGCAGTATTTT. This sequence encodes CAISAGGAVDTQYF. The J gene is TRBJ2-3, the V gene TRBV10-3; TRBD2 matches 8 bases. This CDR3 comprises 14 residues. J gave up 5 bases and V 4 bases, and 5 bases lay outside the gene matches. Per the germline V gene, CDR1 is ENHRY and CDR2 is SYGVKD.